This passage covers 18 T cell receptor beta chains from one sample sequenced in a study of blood T cell repertoires in COVID-19. The repertoire was sequenced with immunoSEQ multiplex PCR; TCRdb's copy has only in-frame clones and lacks some. Among about 270,000 clones listed, almost 85% were seen once. Specimen: PBMCs or T cells enriched from blood (not recorded which). These receptor sequences come from a woman aged 50 to 65 with acute COVID-19.

This chain joins TRBV6-5 and TRBJ1-1; weak D call: TRBD1 (5 bases). From germline, CDR1 is MNHEY and CDR2 SVGAGI. The CDR3 is 13 residues long. V dropped 6 bases and J dropped 3 bases, with 11 bases sitting between them. CDR3 nucleotides: TGTGCCAGCAGCGCAGGGTTTTACACTGAAGCTTTCTTT. This sequence encodes CASSAGFYTEAFF.

V and J are TRBV9 and TRBJ1-2, with D possibly matching TRBD1 (5 bases). Germline lookup yields CDR1 SGDLS and CDR2 YYNGEE. The V end lost 1 base, the J end lost 3 bases, and 10 bases lay between the germline ends. The CDR3 has 14 residues. CDR3 sequence: CASSVQGEDYGYTF. The CDR3 DNA reads TGTGCCAGCAGCGTACAGGGTGAGGACTATGGCTACACCTTC.

The J gene is TRBJ2-5, the V gene TRBV6-2 or TRBV6-3; 9 positions agree with TRBD1. V trimming: 2 bases; J trimming: 2 bases; junction bases outside the gene matches: 12. This CDR3 contains 18 residues. The germline gives CDR1 MNHEY, CDR2 SVGEGT. The CDR3 DNA is TGTGCCAGCAGTTACACCACGAGGGGACAGGGTTTTCAAGAGACCCAGTACTTC. Encoded protein: CASSYTTRGQGFQETQYF.

Comment on this clone: A read error may explain this, as a much larger clone is one base away. V and J are TRBV7-2 and TRBJ1-2; TRBD1 aligns across 7 bases. Unmatched junction bases numbered 4, after V lost 4 bases and J lost 2 bases. The length of the CDR3 is 14 residues. Germline V gene lookup returns CDR1 SGHTA and CDR2 FQGNSA. In DNA, the CDR3 is TGTGCCAGCAGCTCAGGGGGTGGGAACTATGGCTACACCTTC. This encodes CASSSGGGNYGYTF.

The CDR3: CAISATSGEQFF. CDR3 DNA: TGTGCCATCAGCGCGACTAGCGGCGAGCAGTTCTTC. The rearrangement joins TRBV10-3 to TRBJ2-1; the match to TRBD2 covers 9 bases. Germline CDR1 reads ENHRY; CDR2 reads SYGVKD. Trimming took 6 bases from V and 10 from J; bases not matched to a gene: 4. CDR3 size: 12 residues.

V gene TRBV5-4 combines with J gene TRBJ2-1; 14 nucleotides match TRBD2. Germline V gene data show CDR1 as SGHNT and CDR2 as YYREEE (reference sequence). The CDR3 sequence is 17 residues long. V shed 3 bases and J 7 bases; nucleotides not matched to a gene: 9. CDR3 loop: CASSSFGLAGGRNEQFF. In DNA form, the CDR3 reads TGTGCCAGCAGCTCCTTCGGACTAGCGGGGGGAAGGAATGAGCAGTTCTTC.

A single count supports this clone. Other DNA sequences in this sample translate to the same CDR3. This CDR3 is CASSLGASYEQYF. The DNA for the CDR3 is TGTGCCAGCAGTTTAGGGGCCTCCTACGAGCAGTACTTC. The rearrangement joins TRBV12-3 or TRBV12-4 to TRBJ2-7; D uncertain. V was pared by 1 base and J by 0 bases, with 4 bases between. This CDR3 spans 13 amino acids.

The CDR3 region is CASSSQGNTIYF. CDR3 DNA sequence: TGTGCCAGCAGCTCACAGGGAAACACCATATATTTT. This chain uses TRBV7-9 with TRBJ1-3; D gene unclear. Trimming cost V 4 bases and J 4 bases, with 5 bases left between them. The V gene's germline CDR1 is SEHNR and CDR2 FQNEAQ (reference sequence). CDR3 length equals 12 residues.

V gene TRBV21-1 combines with J gene TRBJ1-4. TRBV21-1 is marked as a pseudogene. This CDR3 has 19 residues. DNA of the CDR3: TGTGCCAGCAGCAATCCCTACGGGTTTGGGAGATCAACTAATGAAAAACTGTTTTTT. Translating gives CASSNPYGFGRSTNEKLFF.

The chain uses TRBV7-9 and TRBJ2-5, with 9 nucleotides matching TRBD2. Germline V CDR1 and CDR2: SEHNR, FQNEAQ (reference sequence). The V and J ends lost 5 bases and 2 bases, in that order; junction bases with no gene match: 6. This CDR3 is 15 amino acids long. The CDR3 spells CASSQRLAEQETQYF. The CDR3 region has the DNA TGTGCCAGCAGCCAACGACTAGCGGAACAAGAGACCCAGTACTTC.

A single count supports this clone. This sequence joins TRBV5-8 and TRBJ1-6, with TRBD1 identical over 8 bases. Losses at the gene ends were 4 bases for V and 10 bases for J; bases not matched to a gene: 7. Per the germline V gene, CDR1 is SGHTS and CDR2 is YDEGEE. CDR3 size: 14 residues. Here the CDR3 reads CASSPDRVRSPLHF. Written as DNA, the CDR3 is TGTGCCAGCAGCCCGGACAGGGTCAGGTCACCCCTCCACTTT. Full variable domain (rest looked up from reference TRBV5-8 and TRBJ1-6): EAGVTQSPTHLIKTRGQQATLRCSPISGHTSVYWYQQALGLGLQFLLWYDEGEERNRGNFPPRFSGRQFPNYSSELNVNALELEDSALYLCASSPDRVRSPLHFGNGTRLTVT.

The J gene is TRBJ2-7, the V gene TRBV13; 12 bases are shared with TRBD1. The germline V gene encodes CDR1 PRHDT and CDR2 FYEKMQ (reference sequence). J was trimmed by 5 bases and V by 4 bases; bases with no gene match: 9. The CDR3 runs 16 residues. CDR3 sequence reads: CASSSPRGQGAHEQYF. For the CDR3, the DNA is TGTGCCAGCAGCTCCCCCAGGGGACAGGGGGCGCACGAGCAGTACTTC.

The chain is built from TRBV18 and TRBJ2-2, with a tentative D call TRBD2 (6 bases). Per germline, CDR1 KGHSH and CDR2 LQKENI. The CDR3 is 15 amino acids. Trimming took off 5 bases at V and 1 base at J, with 11 bases between the two ends. The CDR3 spells CASSGGLWNTGELFF. CDR3 coding DNA: TGTGCCAGCTCAGGGGGACTGTGGAACACCGGGGAGCTGTTTTTT.

The chain uses TRBV5-6 and TRBJ1-1; a possible D gene is TRBD1 (5 bases). Trimming left V 2 bases short and J 1 base short, with 6 bases between. Germline lookup yields CDR1 SGHDT and CDR2 YYEEEE. The CDR3 is made up of 13 amino acids. CDR3 bases: TGTGCCAGCAGCTTCGGACAGAACACTGAAGCTTTCTTT. Amino acids: CASSFGQNTEAFF.

This clone was observed a single time. The chain employs TRBV5-1 and TRBJ2-2; D not certain. The CDR3 is made up of 15 amino acids. CDR1 is SGHRS and CDR2 is YFSETQ in the germline V gene. The ends were cut back, 4 bases at V and 4 bases at J, with 14 bases in the middle. CDR3 protein: CASSPSERGTGELFF. CDR3 DNA: TGCGCCAGCAGCCCCTCGGAACGAGGCACCGGGGAGCTGTTTTTT.

This clone came up once. The gene calls are TRBV6-2 or TRBV6-3 and TRBJ2-1, with a tentative D call TRBD1 (5 bases). With 0 bases removed from V and 6 bases from J, the gap between germline ends came to 18 bases. This CDR3 spans 17 amino acids. Germline values: CDR1 MNHEY, CDR2 SVGEGT. CDR3 sequence: CASSYSLRTRRANEQFF. The CDR3 bases are TGTGCCAGCAGTTACTCGCTGAGGACACGTCGAGCCAATGAGCAGTTCTTC.

The V and J genes are TRBV7-2 and TRBJ1-2; tentative D call: TRBD1 (6 bases). Germline V gene lookup returns CDR1 SGHTA and CDR2 FQGNSA. The CDR3 loop spans 13 amino acids. Between the trimmed V and J ends, which lost 0 bases and 6 bases, there was a span of 8 bases. The CDR3 reads CASSLARTDGYTF. CDR3 DNA sequence: TGTGCCAGCAGCTTAGCGCGGACAGATGGCTACACCTTC. The full variable domain, completed using reference TRBV7-2 and TRBJ1-2, is GAGVSQSPSNKVTEKGKDVELRCDPISGHTALYWYRQSLGQGLEFLIYFQGNSAPDKSGLPSDRFSAERTGGSVSTLTIQRTQQEDSAVYLCASSLARTDGYTFGSGTRLTVV.

This chain uses TRBV10-3 with TRBJ2-7; 8 nucleotides align to TRBD1. V gave up 0 bases and J gave up 4 bases; unmatched junction bases: 5. The length of the CDR3 is 15 residues. Per the germline V gene, CDR1 is ENHRY and CDR2 is SYGVKD. This CDR3 is CAISESTGAYYEQYF. As DNA, the CDR3 is TGTGCCATCAGTGAGTCGACAGGGGCGTATTACGAGCAGTACTTC.